These 23 T cell receptor beta chains were sequenced from one sample in a study of radiation and T cells in renal cell carcinoma. Repertoires were generated with immunoSEQ multiplex PCR, while TCRdb's copy carries only in-frame clones and drops some. This table holds tens of thousands of clones, about 86% found once. Time point reported: blood 2 weeks post-SBRT. Treatment here: 15 Gy SBRT to primary tumor, nephrectomy 4 weeks later. Sequenced here: blood, sampled from a patient whose treatment included radiotherapy and nephrectomy. Every receptor here comes from a woman in her fifties or sixties with renal cell carcinoma.

This chain uses TRBV19 with TRBJ1-2; D possibly corresponds to TRBD1 (5 bases). Germline CDR1 reads LNHDA; CDR2 reads SQIVND (reference sequence). V was shortened by 6 bases and J by 4 bases, with 21 bases between the two germline ends. CDR3 length: 16 residues. The CDR3: CASSLYPVTAIYGYTF. CDR3 sequence (DNA): TGTGCCAGTAGCCTCTACCCAGTGACAGCCATCTATGGCTACACCTTC.

The chain combines TRBV5-4 with TRBJ2-2; no clear D. CDR3 length: 12 amino acids. The V and J ends lost 6 bases and 6 bases respectively, with 9 bases between them. The germline V gene encodes CDR1 SGHNT and CDR2 YYREEE (reference sequence). The CDR3, as DNA: TGTGCCAGCAAACAGTCGGCCGGGGAGCTGTTTTTT. This gives the protein CASKQSAGELFF.

The DNA for the CDR3 is TGTGCCAGCAGCTTAGAGGTCTACTACGAGCAGTACTTC. It translates to CASSLEVYYEQYF. The V gene is TRBV7-2, the J gene TRBJ2-7; D is ambiguous. The CDR3 has 13 amino acids. Looked up from germline, CDR1 is SGHTA and CDR2 is FQGNSA. V lost 1 base to trimming and J lost 3 bases, with 7 bases between them. The full variable domain, completed using reference TRBV7-2 and TRBJ2-7, is GAGVSQSPSNKVTEKGKDVELRCDPISGHTALYWYRQSLGQGLEFLIYFQGNSAPDKSGLPSDRFSAERTGGSVSTLTIQRTQQEDSAVYLCASSLEVYYEQYFGPGTRLTVT.

The genes are TRBV30 and TRBJ1-3; D is uncertain. Trimming shortened V by 3 bases and J by 4 bases, and 10 bases separated the two germline ends. The CDR3 extends over 13 amino acids. CDR1 and CDR2 (germline): GTSNPN, SVGIG (reference sequence). CDR3 sequence (DNA): TGTGCCTGGAGGCAGGCTCCCGGAAACACCATATATTTT. Amino acids: CAWRQAPGNTIYF.

The chain uses TRBV9 and TRBJ1-5; D unclear. This CDR3 region has 14 residues. CDR1 SGDLS and CDR2 YYNGEE come from the germline V gene. V was cut by 0 bases and J by 2 bases, with 6 bases left in between. CDR3: CASSVDGGNQPQHF. The CDR3 nucleotides are TGTGCCAGCAGCGTAGATGGTGGCAATCAGCCCCAGCATTTT. Combining the CDR3 with reference TRBV9 and TRBJ1-5 gives the whole variable domain DSGVTQTPKHLITATGQRVTLRCSPRSGDLSVYWYQQSLDQGLQFLIQYYNGEERAKGNILERFSAQQFPDLHSELNLSSLELGDSALYFCASSVDGGNQPQHFGDGTRLSIL.

The chain employs TRBV6-1 and TRBJ2-3; 7 positions match TRBD1. The CDR3 sequence is 13 residues long. With 11 bases clipped from V and 1 base from J, the junction kept 6 bases outside the gene matches. The germline gives CDR1 MNHNS, CDR2 SASEGT. The CDR3 bases are TGTGCCGACAGGGTAGATGGCACAGATACGCAGTATTTT. Its protein is CADRVDGTDTQYF.

Comment on this clone: One end of the junction is discordant with germline, which a read error may explain. V and J are TRBV11-2 and TRBJ1-2; TRBD1 matches 9 bases. This CDR3 has 15 residues. Per the germline V gene, CDR1 is SGHAT and CDR2 is FQNNGV. The CDR3 nucleotides are TGTGCCAGCAGCTTAATCCGGGACAGGGATAAGGGCCTTTCCTTC. Translating gives CASSLIRDRDKGLSF.

V gene TRBV19 combines with J gene TRBJ2-7; TRBD1 is a possible D gene (7 bases). The V end lost 6 bases, the J end lost 0 bases, and 15 bases lay between the germline ends. Germline V gene sequence: CDR1 LNHDA, CDR2 SQIVND (reference sequence). The CDR3 has 15 residues. CDR3 region: CASSQRQGGSYEQYF. The CDR3 nucleotides read TGTGCCAGTAGCCAAAGGCAGGGGGGCTCCTACGAGCAGTACTTC. The full variable domain, its missing parts supplied by reference TRBV19 and TRBJ2-7, is DGGITQSPKYLFRKEGQNVTLSCEQNLNHDAMYWYRQDPGQGLRLIYYSQIVNDFQKGDIAEGYSVSREKKESFPLTVTSAQKNPTAFYLCASSQRQGGSYEQYFGPGTRLTVT.

This clone was observed a few times. This chain joins TRBV9 and TRBJ1-5; TRBD1 is a possible D gene (6 bases). The CDR3 consists of 14 residues. Germline assignment: CDR1 SGDLS and CDR2 YYNGEE. With 3 bases removed from V and 5 bases from J, the gap between germline ends came to 12 bases. CDR3 in DNA: TGTGCCAGCAGCGCCGGGGGCAGAGATCAGCCCCAGCATTTT. It encodes CASSAGGRDQPQHF. The full variable domain, in which reference TRBV9 and TRBJ1-5 provide the parts outside the CDR3, is DSGVTQTPKHLITATGQRVTLRCSPRSGDLSVYWYQQSLDQGLQFLIQYYNGEERAKGNILERFSAQQFPDLHSELNLSSLELGDSALYFCASSAGGRDQPQHFGDGTRLSIL.

This chain joins TRBV18 and TRBJ2-1; 10 nucleotides match TRBD2. Germline values: CDR1 KGHSH, CDR2 LQKENI. The CDR3 consists of 18 residues. V lost 2 bases to trimming and J lost 8 bases; unmatched junction nucleotides: 15. CDR3 DNA sequence: TGTGCCAGCTCACCAATGGGGGCTAGCGGGAGCAGAATGGATGAGCAGTTCTTC. Translated: CASSPMGASGSRMDEQFF.

This clone was detected only a few times. The gene calls are TRBV7-9 and TRBJ2-7, with D tentatively TRBD2 (5 bases). This CDR3 is built from 12 residues. V was cut by 4 bases and J by 6 bases, with 10 bases left in between. Per the germline V gene, CDR1 is SEHNR and CDR2 is FQNEAQ (reference sequence). In nucleotides, the CDR3 is TGTGCCAGCAGCTGGATTGCGGGCGAGCAGTACTTC. The encoded protein is CASSWIAGEQYF.

The rearrangement uses TRBV18 and TRBJ1-1, with TRBD1 as a possible D gene (5 bases). This CDR3 is 12 amino acids long. In germline, CDR1 is KGHSH, CDR2 LQKENI. The germline V and J ends were trimmed by 3 bases and 10 bases, with 12 bases remaining between them. The CDR3 loop reads CASSPAGRVAFF. In nucleotides, the CDR3 is TGTGCCAGCTCACCGGCGGGGCGGGTAGCTTTCTTT.

This clone was picked up one time. The V call is TRBV7-2, the J call TRBJ2-4, with TRBD2 matching over 9 bases. CDR3 length: 15 residues. V shed 4 bases and J 5 bases; nucleotides not matched to a gene: 6. CDR1 and CDR2 (germline): SGHTA, FQGNSA. The CDR3: CASSYFIAGENIQYF. For the CDR3, the DNA is TGTGCCAGCAGCTACTTCATAGCGGGAGAAAACATTCAGTACTTC. The variable domain in full, with the rest retrieved from reference TRBV7-2 and TRBJ2-4, is GAGVSQSPSNKVTEKGKDVELRCDPISGHTALYWYRQSLGQGLEFLIYFQGNSAPDKSGLPSDRFSAERTGGSVSTLTIQRTQQEDSAVYLCASSYFIAGENIQYFGAGTRLSVL.

This clone is a singleton in its sample. The chain has TRBV6-6 and TRBJ2-4, with 7 bases that match TRBD1. CDR3 size: 14 residues. With 5 bases clipped from V and 3 bases from J, the junction kept 4 bases outside the gene matches. In germline, CDR1 is MNHNY, CDR2 SVGAGI (reference sequence). The CDR3 bases are TGTGCCAGCAGTCCCCGGGACAGCAAAAACATTCAGTACTTC. It yields the protein CASSPRDSKNIQYF.

The rearrangement joins TRBV7-9 to TRBJ1-1, with 8 bases fitting TRBD1. The germline V gene has CDR1 SEHNR and CDR2 FQNEAQ (reference sequence). V was clipped by 2 bases and J by 1 base; unmatched bases: 6. The CDR3 extends over 16 amino acids. The CDR3 nucleotides read TGTGCCAGCAGCTTACTTGGGGACAGGCCGAACACTGAAGCTTTCTTT. Translated: CASSLLGDRPNTEAFF.

The sample holds a few counts of this clone. The rearrangement joins TRBV28 to TRBJ1-2; D is perhaps TRBD1 (5 bases). This CDR3 has 12 amino acids. V lost 3 bases and J 9 bases, leaving 11 bases between the germline ends. Looked up from germline, CDR1 is MDHEN and CDR2 is SYDVKM. In nucleotides, the CDR3 is TGTGCCAGCAGTTTTCCCAGGGCGAGCTACACCTTC. It codes for CASSFPRASYTF.

The chain's CDR3 is CASSEDRRERGTDTQYF. The CDR3 nucleotides are TGTGCCAGCAGTGAAGATCGGCGGGAGAGGGGCACAGATACGCAGTATTTT. The chain combines TRBV6-1 with TRBJ2-3, with 7 nucleotides matching TRBD2. This CDR3 spans 17 amino acids. Germline-derived CDR1 and CDR2 are MNHNS and SASEGT. Trimming removed 1 base from V and 1 base from J; junction bases left unmatched: 8.

The CDR3 DNA reads TGTGCCAGCAGCTTGTGGGGAGGATACGAGCAGTACTTC. This gives the protein CASSLWGGYEQYF. The chain links TRBV28 to TRBJ2-7, with a weak D call TRBD2 (6 bases). The CDR3 has 13 amino acids. V was pared by 6 bases and J by 4 bases, with 13 bases between. The V gene's germline CDR1 is MDHEN and CDR2 SYDVKM.

J is TRBJ2-5 and V is TRBV7-2, with 7 bases identical to TRBD1. Germline trimming cut 5 bases from V and 5 bases from J; bases unmatched to any gene: 11. The CDR3 is made up of 15 amino acids. The V gene's germline CDR1 is SGHTA and CDR2 FQGNSA. The DNA for the CDR3 is TGTGCCAGCAGCGGACAGACAGGGTACGAGGAGACCCAGTACTTC. Amino acid sequence: CASSGQTGYEETQYF.

The genes are TRBV6-6 and TRBJ2-1; possible D gene TRBD2, 6 bases. Trimming stripped 8 bases from V and 4 bases from J, with 15 bases between. Per germline, CDR1 MNHNY and CDR2 SVGAGI (reference sequence). This CDR3 contains 14 residues. The CDR3 sequence is CASHGSSPYNEQFF. DNA of the CDR3: TGTGCCAGCCACGGGAGCTCTCCGTACAATGAGCAGTTCTTC.

This chain connects TRBV6-1 to TRBJ2-1; D might be TRBD1 (5 bases). V was shortened by 0 bases and J by 4 bases, with 13 bases between the two germline ends. Germline assignment: CDR1 MNHNS and CDR2 SASEGT. This CDR3 is built from 16 residues. The CDR3 sequence: CASSEAPGIQYNEQFF. Here the CDR3 DNA reads TGTGCCAGCAGTGAAGCCCCAGGGATACAATACAATGAGCAGTTCTTC.

The chain links TRBV19 to TRBJ2-3; D ambiguous. This CDR3 has 12 amino acids. Germline lookup yields CDR1 LNHDA and CDR2 SQIVND (reference sequence). V shed 0 bases and J shed 8 bases, with 6 bases lying between them. CDR3 sequence: CASSIDVGTQYF. For the CDR3, the DNA is TGTGCCAGTAGTATAGATGTGGGTACGCAGTATTTT.

The V call is TRBV7-2, the J call TRBJ1-3, with D unresolved. This CDR3 has 13 amino acids. Germline V gene lookup returns CDR1 SGHTA and CDR2 FQGNSA. V lost 1 base to trimming and J lost 3 bases, with 4 bases between them. The CDR3 loop is CASSLVVGNTIYF. Written as DNA, the CDR3 is TGTGCCAGCAGCTTAGTCGTTGGAAACACCATATATTTT. Full variable domain (outside the CDR3, taken from reference TRBV7-2 and TRBJ1-3): GAGVSQSPSNKVTEKGKDVELRCDPISGHTALYWYRQSLGQGLEFLIYFQGNSAPDKSGLPSDRFSAERTGGSVSTLTIQRTQQEDSAVYLCASSLVVGNTIYFGEGSWLTVV.